The T cell receptor (beta chain) under discussion was sequenced for a study of cytomegalovirus exposure and HLA in healthy donors. Study information: Falling in the Caucasian-associated ancestry cluster were approximately 86% of 350 to 400 genotyped donors.

Primers: 60 Vbeta forward and 13 Jbeta reverse. Libraries were prepared by immunoSEQ multiplex PCR; TCRdb keeps only in-frame clonotypes and omits some of them. This table has around 150,000 clones, around 84% appearing once. Germline lookup yields CDR1 SNHLY and CDR2 FYNNEI. The CDR3 runs 14 residues. After removal of 5 bases from V and 5 bases from J, the junction contained 6 bases not matched to a gene. J is TRBJ2-7 and V is TRBV2; 10 bases agree with TRBD1. The source material was PBMCs. The clonotype comes from a man aged 50 or older in good health and CMV-seropositive. CDR3 in amino acids: CASSPTGGWDEQYF. The CDR3 nucleotides are TGTGCCAGCAGTCCGACAGGGGGCTGGGACGAGCAGTACTTC.